These 22 T cell receptor beta chains share one sample of origin, sequenced in a study of post-analysis software for immune sequencing data. Their antigens remain unidentified. Tagging with unique molecular identifiers was a feature of the TCR beta cDNA libraries. MiXCR was run by TCRdb on the PCR reads, yielding one entry per CDR3 protein. The table lists approximately 180,000 distinct CDR3 sequences, 30% of them singletons. Findings and caveats of the study: Controls showed lower frequencies than patients for five TRBV segments, and TRBV5-6, TRBV5-1 and TRBV20-1 were among these.

Sequencing was carried out using blood. These receptors originate from a girl aged 5-17 years with multiple sclerosis.

Many counts were recorded for this clonotype. The rearrangement uses TRBV27 and TRBJ2-7; 8 bases match TRBD2. CDR1 and CDR2 from the germline V gene are MNHEY and SMNVEV (reference sequence). The CDR3 consists of 15 residues. J gave up 2 bases and V 6 bases, and 9 bases lay outside the gene matches. The CDR3 DNA reads TGTGCCAGCAGACCCGGACTAGCAGTCGCCTACGAGCAGTACTTC. Residues: CASRPGLAVAYEQYF.

V usage is TRBV10-3 and J usage is TRBJ2-7; perhaps TRBD1 as D (6 bases). The CDR3 sequence is 14 residues long. V was pared by 2 bases and J by 3 bases, with 11 bases between. Germline-derived CDR1 and CDR2 are ENHRY and SYGVKD. This CDR3 is CAISERQANYEQYF. In DNA form, the CDR3 reads TGTGCCATCAGTGAGCGACAGGCCAACTACGAGCAGTACTTC.

For this clonotype: The junction shows a germline mismatch at one end, possibly a read error. This rearrangement joins TRBV28 to TRBJ2-2; 8 nucleotides align to TRBD1. The CDR3 covers 15 residues. Germline V gene lookup returns CDR1 MDHEN and CDR2 SYDVKM. The CDR3 nucleotides are TGTGCCAGCAGTTCAGCAGGGGGCAACACCGGGGAGCGGTTTTTT. This encodes CASSSAGGNTGERFF.

This clonotype was picked up many times. The chain links TRBV12-3 or TRBV12-4 to TRBJ2-7, with 8 bases fitting TRBD2. The tail of the sequence fits TRBJ2-5 better, so the J call may be wrong. The CDR3 contains 13 residues. Here the CDR3 reads CASSFGGRETQYF. For the CDR3, the DNA is TGTGCCAGCAGTTTTGGCGGGAGGGAGACCCAGTACTTC.

This clonotype was observed a few times. V usage is TRBV20-1 and J usage is TRBJ1-1; TRBD1 might be the D (5 bases). CDR3 size: 14 residues. CDR1 DFQATT and CDR2 SNEGSKA come from the germline V gene (reference sequence). V was trimmed by 2 bases and J by 1 base, leaving 11 bases between them. The CDR3 reads CSARNIDRNTEAFF. CDR3 nucleotide sequence: TGCAGTGCTAGAAACATTGACAGGAACACTGAAGCTTTCTTT.

There are a few counts of this clonotype. The chain links TRBV7-7 to TRBJ2-2; no firm D call. Between the trimmed V and J ends, which lost 2 bases and 4 bases, there was a span of 11 bases. Germline V gene lookup returns CDR1 SSHAT and CDR2 FNYEAQ (reference sequence). The CDR3 extends over 15 amino acids. Here the CDR3 DNA reads TGTGCCAGCAGCTTATCGTGGACCCTCACCGGGGAGCTGTTTTTT. Amino acids: CASSLSWTLTGELFF.

Worth noting for this clonotype: Possible read error: a much larger clone is one base away. The rearrangement links TRBV15 to TRBJ2-4; D remains ambiguous. The CDR3 has 15 amino acids. Germline CDR1 and CDR2: LNHNV and YYDKDF (reference sequence). CDR3 region: CATSHPTLAKNIRYF. The DNA of the CDR3 is TGTGCCACCAGCCACCCGACCTTAGCCAAAAACATTCGGTACTTC. Based on the CDR3 plus reference TRBV15 and TRBJ2-4, the full variable domain is DAMVIQNPRYQVTQFGKPVTLSCSQTLNHNVMYWYQQKSSQAPKLLFHYYDKDFNNEADTPDNFQSRRPNTSFCFLDIRSPGLGDTAMYLCATSHPTLAKNIRYFGAGTRLSVL.

This clonotype was observed at least ten times. J is TRBJ2-1 and V is TRBV5-1; 10 nucleotides align to TRBD2. The germline V gene has CDR1 SGHRS and CDR2 YFSETQ. V lost 4 bases to trimming and J lost 2 bases; unmatched junction nucleotides: 3. The CDR3 totals 15 residues. The CDR3 reads CASSLAGETYNEQFF. Written as DNA, the CDR3 is TGCGCCAGCAGCCTAGCGGGAGAGACCTACAATGAGCAGTTCTTC.

This clonotype was counted at least ten times. The chain uses TRBV5-1 and TRBJ2-5; 11 bases agree with TRBD1. Germline loops: CDR1 SGHRS, CDR2 YFSETQ. The CDR3 has 14 residues. Trimming at V came to 3 bases and at J to 4 bases, leaving 2 bases not matched to a gene. As DNA, the CDR3 is TGCGCCAGCAGCTGGACAGGGGGCGGAGAGACCCAGTACTTC. Translated: CASSWTGGGETQYF.

This clonotype was picked up many times. This rearrangement joins TRBV29-1 to TRBJ2-7; TRBD1 matches at 7 bases. Germline V gene sequence: CDR1 SQVTM, CDR2 ANQGSEA. The J segment lost 1 base and the V segment lost 5 bases, leaving 5 bases of the junction unmatched. The CDR3 consists of 13 residues. The CDR3 region is CSVSLQGSYEQYF. CDR3 bases: TGCAGCGTTTCCCTACAGGGGTCCTACGAGCAGTACTTC.

This rearrangement joins TRBV5-1 to TRBJ1-2; a possible D gene is TRBD1 (5 bases). V was cut by 3 bases and J by 9 bases, with 21 bases left in between. CDR3 length: 15 residues. In germline, CDR1 is SGHRS, CDR2 YFSETQ. The CDR3 DNA reads TGCGCCAGCAGCTCGGAGAAAGGGACCCTCCTGAGCTACACCTTC. It codes for CASSSEKGTLLSYTF.

The chain uses TRBV2 and TRBJ1-5; TRBD1 is a possible D gene (6 bases). The CDR3 runs to 15 residues. Trimming pared 6 bases from V and 2 bases from J, leaving 14 bases between. Germline V gives CDR1 SNHLY, CDR2 FYNNEI. The CDR3 DNA reads as TGTGCCAGCAGCGGCCAGACAGGAGGCAATCAGCCCCAGCATTTT. Its protein product is CASSGQTGGNQPQHF.

Remarks on this clonotype: One junction end disagrees with the germline gene, perhaps due to a read error. This CDR3 is CASVGVYERYF. The DNA for the CDR3 is TGTGCCAGCGTTGGGGTCTACGAGCGGTACTTC. The chain has TRBV6-2 or TRBV6-3 and TRBJ2-7, with D hard to call. Germline assignment: CDR1 MNHEY and CDR2 SVGEGT. This CDR3 has 11 residues.

This clonotype was seen only a few times. The rearrangement links TRBV29-1 to TRBJ2-6, with a tentative D call TRBD2 (5 bases). The germline CDR1 and CDR2 sequences are SQVTM and ANQGSEA. The CDR3 contains 13 residues. The V and J ends lost 3 bases and 3 bases respectively, with 6 bases between them. The CDR3 DNA is TGCAGCGTTGAGAGGGTTGGGGCCAACGTCCTGACTTTC. Amino acid sequence: CSVERVGANVLTF.

The chain joins TRBV5-1 to TRBJ2-4; D gene unclear. Germline assignment: CDR1 SGHRS and CDR2 YFSETQ. This CDR3 spans 14 amino acids. V lost 4 bases and J lost 5, with 13 bases in between. The CDR3 here is CASSLNGGENIQYF. The CDR3 DNA sequence: TGCGCCAGCAGCCTGAACGGCGGCGAAAACATTCAGTACTTC. The whole variable domain, filled in from reference TRBV5-1 and TRBJ2-4, reads KAGVTQTPRYLIKTRGQQVTLSCSPISGHRSVSWYQQTPGQGLQFLFEYFSETQRNKGNFPGRFSGRQFSNSRSEMNVSTLELGDSALYLCASSLNGGENIQYFGAGTRLSVL.

The table lists this clonotype with a few counts. One end of the junction is discordant with germline, which a read error may explain. The chain has TRBV10-2 and TRBJ2-7; possible D gene TRBD1, 5 bases. CDR1 is WSHSY and CDR2 is SAAADI in the germline V gene. CDR3 size: 12 residues. The CDR3 DNA reads as TGCACCAGCCAGACAGCGTCCTACGAGCAGTACTTC. It is translated as CTSQTASYEQYF.

At least ten counts were recorded for this clonotype. This rearrangement joins TRBV14 to TRBJ2-3; a possible D gene is TRBD1 (6 bases). The CDR3 consists of 13 residues. Deletions cut 5 bases from V and 4 bases from J, with 10 bases between. Germline V gives CDR1 SGHDN, CDR2 FVKESK. The CDR3 protein is CASSTTGPDTQYF. The CDR3, as DNA: TGTGCCAGCAGCACGACAGGCCCAGATACGCAGTATTTT.

Regarding this clonotype: A much larger clone lies a single base off, so this may be a read error. The rearrangement links TRBV18 to TRBJ2-5; D is uncertain. CDR3 length equals 14 residues. Germline V gene lookup returns CDR1 KGHSH and CDR2 LQKENI. CDR3 nucleotide sequence: TGTACCAGCTCACCTCGGGCAGGCGAAGAGACCCAGTACTTC. This encodes CTSSPRAGEETQYF. Combining the CDR3 with reference TRBV18 and TRBJ2-5 gives the whole variable domain NAGVMQNPRHLVRRRGQEARLRCSPMKGHSHVYWYRQLPEEGLKFMVYLQKENIIDESGMPKERFSAEFPKEGPSILRIQQVVRGDSAAYFCTSSPRAGEETQYFGPGTRLLVL.

This clonotype has ten or more counts. The chain has TRBV5-1 and TRBJ2-6; D is unclear. The V end was cut by 3 bases, the J end by 2 bases, with 15 bases between. This CDR3 contains 17 residues. Germline CDR1 and CDR2: SGHRS and YFSETQ. Written as DNA, the CDR3 is TGCGCCAGCAGCTCCGCCGTTTGGGAAGCTGGGGCCAACGTCCTGACTTTC. Translating it yields CASSSAVWEAGANVLTF.

This clonotype was seen many times. The CDR3 DNA sequence: TGCGCCAGCAGCTTGGACCCCGGGGGCGGCGAGCAGTACTTC. Translation: CASSLDPGGGEQYF. This sequence joins TRBV5-1 and TRBJ2-7; TRBD1 or TRBD2 may be the D gene (6 bases each). The CDR3 extends over 14 amino acids. V shed 0 bases and J shed 6 bases, with 13 bases lying between them. Germline lookup yields CDR1 SGHRS and CDR2 YFSETQ.

This clonotype was found many times. V usage is TRBV5-1 and J usage is TRBJ2-5; unclear D gene. Per germline, CDR1 SGHRS and CDR2 YFSETQ. The V gene lost 0 bases and the J gene lost 4 bases, with 10 bases spanning the gap. This CDR3 region has 14 residues. The CDR3 bases are TGCGCCAGCAGCTTGGAATTGCTGGGAGAGACCCAGTACTTC. This codes for CASSLELLGETQYF.

The chain employs TRBV29-1 and TRBJ1-1; 9 bases line up with TRBD1. CDR3 length: 15 residues. The trim removed 7 bases at V and 0 bases at J, leaving 9 bases unmatched. Germline CDR1 SQVTM, CDR2 ANQGSEA. CDR3 in DNA: TGCAGCGCCCAAGGCGGGGACAGGGTGAACACTGAAGCTTTCTTT. It codes for CSAQGGDRVNTEAFF.